The 2 T cell receptor beta chains listed next were all sequenced from one sample in a study of cytomegalovirus exposure and HLA in healthy donors. Researchers ran the PCR with 60 Vbeta and 13 Jbeta primers. The repertoire was sequenced with immunoSEQ multiplex PCR; TCRdb's copy has only in-frame clones and lacks some. The sample has around 110,000 clones; around 10% are singletons. Specimen: PBMCs. These receptors all stem from a man aged 25 to 45 in good health and CMV-seronegative.

This clone was counted a few times. This sequence joins TRBV5-1 and TRBJ2-5, with 10 bases fitting TRBD1. V lost 4 bases, J lost 4 bases, and 10 bases stayed unmatched. Germline V gives CDR1 SGHRS, CDR2 YFSETQ. The CDR3 sequence is 16 residues long. CDR3 sequence reads: CASSKGTGEAGETQYF. The DNA for the CDR3 is TGCGCCAGCAGCAAAGGGACAGGGGAGGCGGGAGAGACCCAGTACTTC.

This clone was seen a few times. This rearrangement joins TRBV10-3 to TRBJ1-1, with D uncertain. CDR3 length equals 13 residues. Per the germline V gene, CDR1 is ENHRY and CDR2 is SYGVKD. V dropped 7 bases and J dropped 3 bases, with 12 bases sitting between them. The CDR3 loop reads CAITGDVDTEAFF. The CDR3 region has the DNA TGTGCCATCACTGGAGATGTGGACACTGAAGCTTTCTTT.